The present T cell receptor beta chain was sequenced within a study of monozygotic twins with inflammatory bowel disease. Study-wide results and limits: Against healthy co-twins, IBD patients had lower TCRbeta diversity (measured by inverse Simpson). Lower sharing of clonotypes with other individuals was seen in IBD patients than in healthy twins. This was most marked in patients showing signs of disease activity.

In germline, CDR1 is SGHAT, CDR2 FQNNGV. The CDR3 is 14 amino acids. UMIs incorporating a 6-nucleotide sample barcode were appended by means of template switching. TCRdb reprocessed the 5' RACE reads and reports one entry per CDR3 protein, with no DNA. Its table records approximately 400,000 distinct CDR3 sequences. Regarding this clonotype: Its specificity is not known.

The source of this sequence is a human donor with ulcerative colitis or Crohn's disease, or a healthy co-twin of an affected twin (not recorded which). The gene calls are TRBV11-2 and TRBJ2-7; the D call of TRBD1 rests on TCRdb alone, since no DNA is present to check it. Sequenced: blood. CDR3: CASSFTGKGYEQYF.